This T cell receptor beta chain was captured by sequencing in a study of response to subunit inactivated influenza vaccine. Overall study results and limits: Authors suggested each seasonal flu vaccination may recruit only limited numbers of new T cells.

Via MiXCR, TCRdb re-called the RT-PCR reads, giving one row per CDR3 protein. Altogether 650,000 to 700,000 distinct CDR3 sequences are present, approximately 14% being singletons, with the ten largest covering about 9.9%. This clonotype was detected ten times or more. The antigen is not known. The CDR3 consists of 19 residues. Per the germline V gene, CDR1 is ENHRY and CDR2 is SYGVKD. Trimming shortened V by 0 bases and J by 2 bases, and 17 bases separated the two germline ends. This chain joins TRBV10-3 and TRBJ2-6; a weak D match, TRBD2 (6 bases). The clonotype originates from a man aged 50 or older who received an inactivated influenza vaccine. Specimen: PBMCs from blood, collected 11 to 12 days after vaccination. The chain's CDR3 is CAISESIGGEFPGANVLTF. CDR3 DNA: TGTGCCATCAGTGAGTCGATTGGAGGGGAATTTCCTGGGGCCAACGTCCTGACTTTC.